These 20 T cell receptor beta chains came from one sample sequenced in a study of human CD8 memory T cell subsets. CCR7+ PD-1+ TIGIT+ early memory CD8+ T cells with exhausted-like traits constituted the TPEX cells. Investigators built TCR beta libraries using UMI-labeled 5' RACE. One entry per CDR3 protein, without DNA, is what TCRdb gives after re-calling the 5' RACE reads. This repertoire includes approximately 6,700 distinct CDR3 sequences. The sample consisted of CD8+ T cells from PBMCs. Receptor source: a human donor in good health.

Measured by frequency, this clonotype is medium-sized. The chain employs TRBV6-1 and TRBJ2-7. CDR1 is MNHNS and CDR2 is SASEGT in the germline V gene. This CDR3 comprises 14 residues. CDR3 residues: CASSEPDFPYEQYF.

The genes are TRBV3-1 and TRBJ1-1; TCRdb lists TRBD1, though no DNA is available to test this call. The germline V gene encodes CDR1 LGHDT and CDR2 YNNKEL (reference sequence). This CDR3 contains 13 residues. CDR3 sequence: CASSPTGATEAFF.

J is TRBJ2-1 and V is TRBV5-6; TCRdb's D call of TRBD1 is untestable without DNA. The CDR3 is made up of 14 amino acids. Germline assignment: CDR1 SGHDT and CDR2 YYEEEE. CDR3 region: CASRTGTSYNEQFF.

This chain links TRBV20-1 with TRBJ2-1; checking the TCRdb D call of TRBD2 is not possible without DNA. Per the germline V gene, CDR1 is DFQATT and CDR2 is SNEGSKA (reference sequence). CDR3 length: 14 residues. The chain's CDR3 is CSASGGPWYNEQFF.

This clonotype registers large by frequency. V usage is TRBV2 and J usage is TRBJ1-4. The CDR3 runs to 14 residues. Germline V gives CDR1 SNHLY, CDR2 FYNNEI. The CDR3 spells CASSVGATNEKLFF.

The J gene is TRBJ2-7, the V gene TRBV12-3 or TRBV12-4; TCRdb's D call of TRBD2 is untestable without DNA. The CDR3 contains 14 residues. The CDR3 here is CASSFGGPDYEQYF.

This clonotype shows up as medium-sized by frequency. The chain is built from TRBV20-1 and TRBJ2-7; the TCRdb call, TRBD1, lacks DNA for checking. This CDR3 has 14 amino acids. CDR1 and CDR2 from the germline V gene are DFQATT and SNEGSKA (reference sequence). This CDR3 reads CSARTGQATYEQYF.

V gene TRBV9 combines with J gene TRBJ2-3; TCRdb's D call, TRBD2, is unchecked because there is no DNA. Germline values: CDR1 SGDLS, CDR2 YYNGEE. This CDR3 has 17 residues. CDR3 amino acids: CASSVAQGLDVSDTQYF.

Considering frequency, this clonotype is medium-sized. The chain uses TRBV20-1 and TRBJ2-5; checking the TCRdb D call of TRBD2 is not possible without DNA. CDR1 and CDR2 (germline): DFQATT, SNEGSKA (reference sequence). The CDR3 is 15 amino acids. CDR3: CSAPRSGGVQETQYF.

By frequency, this clonotype registers medium-sized. This chain joins TRBV12-3 or TRBV12-4 and TRBJ2-7; the D call from TCRdb, TRBD1, cannot be confirmed without DNA. CDR3 length: 14 amino acids. CDR3 amino acids: CASSWGGGTYEQYF.

V is TRBV7-3 and J is TRBJ2-3; TCRdb lists TRBD1, though no DNA is available to test this call. Germline CDR1 SGHTA, CDR2 FQGTGA. The CDR3 loop spans 14 amino acids. CDR3 amino acids: CASSAGQSTDTQYF.

This rearrangement joins TRBV6-5 to TRBJ1-4; absent DNA, TCRdb's TRBD1 call cannot be checked. CDR3 length: 14 amino acids. The germline CDR1 and CDR2 sequences are MNHEY and SVGAGI. The CDR3 loop is CASSYVRGPEKLFF.

This chain links TRBV27 with TRBJ2-5. This CDR3 has 13 amino acids. From germline, CDR1 is MNHEY and CDR2 SMNVEV (reference sequence). CDR3 protein: CASSLSLSETQYF.

The chain has TRBV29-1 and TRBJ1-1. The CDR3 covers 14 residues. The germline CDR1 and CDR2 sequences are SQVTM and ANQGSEA. The CDR3 loop reads CSAVGVGSNTEAFF.

This sequence joins TRBV29-1 and TRBJ2-3; the D call from TCRdb, TRBD1, cannot be confirmed without DNA. Germline-derived CDR1 and CDR2 are SQVTM and ANQGSEA. The CDR3 contains 14 residues. CDR3 region: CSVEEGGGADTQYF.

This chain joins TRBV7-8 and TRBJ2-1; as DNA is missing, the TRBD2 call by TCRdb cannot be tested. The CDR3 totals 17 residues. CDR1 SGHVS and CDR2 FQNEAQ come from the germline V gene. The CDR3 sequence: CASSPRVAGGSYNEQFF.

By frequency, this clonotype is large. This chain links TRBV5-1 with TRBJ1-5. CDR1 is SGHRS, CDR2 YFSETQ, per germline. The CDR3 runs 18 residues. The CDR3 loop reads CASSPGDYDRISNQPQHF.

The rearrangement joins TRBV20-1 to TRBJ1-1. The length of the CDR3 is 14 residues. In germline, CDR1 is DFQATT, CDR2 SNEGSKA (reference sequence). CDR3 protein: CSAISQRRGPEAFF.

The chain links TRBV6-6 to TRBJ2-1. Germline values: CDR1 MNHNY, CDR2 SVGAGI (reference sequence). The CDR3 spans 12 residues. The CDR3 protein is CASSYEANEQFF.

V gene TRBV2 combines with J gene TRBJ2-7; there is no DNA to check the TCRdb D call of TRBD2. Per germline, CDR1 SNHLY and CDR2 FYNNEI. The CDR3 length is 16 residues. The CDR3: CASRGGTGLVGSEQYF. Complete variable domain (other parts from reference TRBV2 and TRBJ2-7): EPEVTQTPSHQVTQMGQEVILRCVPISNHLYFYWYRQILGQKVEFLVSFYNNEISEKSEIFDDQFSVERPDGSNFTLKIRSTKLEDSAMYFCASRGGTGLVGSEQYFGPGTRLTVT.